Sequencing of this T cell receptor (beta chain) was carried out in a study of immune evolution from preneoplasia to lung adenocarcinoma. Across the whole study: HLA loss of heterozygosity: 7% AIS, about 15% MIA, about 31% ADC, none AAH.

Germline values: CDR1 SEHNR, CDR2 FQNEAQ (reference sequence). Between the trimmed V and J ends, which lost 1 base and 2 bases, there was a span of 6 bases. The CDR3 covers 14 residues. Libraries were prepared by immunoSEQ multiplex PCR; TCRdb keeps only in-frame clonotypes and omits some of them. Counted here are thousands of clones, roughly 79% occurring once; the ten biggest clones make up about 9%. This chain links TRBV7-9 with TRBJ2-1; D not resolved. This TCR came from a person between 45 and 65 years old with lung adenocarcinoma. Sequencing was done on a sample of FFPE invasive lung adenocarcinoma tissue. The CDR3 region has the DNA TGTGCCAGCAGCTTAGTTGGCGCCTACAATGAGCAGTTCTTC. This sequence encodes CASSLVGAYNEQFF.